This T cell receptor beta chain was recovered during a study of regulatory and conventional T cells in RAG deficiency. With 4 bases clipped from V and 7 bases from J, the junction kept 11 bases outside the gene matches. CDR3 length equals 15 residues. The germline V gene has CDR1 MDHEN and CDR2 SYDVKM. Study-level points and caveats: Patient subsets had shorter CDR3s; Omenn Treg-Tconv overlap exceeded 80%. Shannon entropy fell and Simpson indices rose in RAG-deficient patients.

Sequencing was performed with immunoSEQ multiplex PCR; in TCRdb, only in-frame clones are kept and a portion is missing. The sample lists roughly 20,000 clones, roughly 90% seen once, with approximately 1.4% in the top ten. Genomic DNA came from blood regulatory T cells gated CD4+ CD25-high CD127-low. Details on this clone: Its antigen is currently unknown.

In addition, the sample was reused for a study of regulatory T cells. Turning to that study: Primers: 52 TRBV forward and 13 TRBJ reverse. In patients, unique TRB V-J pairs were restricted and V/J usage skewed, especially in Tregs.

The receptor was derived from a human donor in good health. The rearrangement joins TRBV28 to TRBJ1-1, with TRBD1 matching over 8 bases. Sequencing was done on a sample of Tregs sorted from blood. CDR3 residues: CASSYSGTGGFEAFF. CDR3 bases: TGTGCCAGCAGTTACTCCGGGACAGGAGGTTTTGAAGCTTTCTTT. Based on the CDR3 plus reference TRBV28 and TRBJ1-1, the full variable domain is DVKVTQSSRYLVKRTGEKVFLECVQDMDHENMFWYRQDPGLGLRLIYFSYDVKMKEKGDIPEGYSVSREKKERFSLILESASTNQTSMYLCASSYSGTGGFEAFFGQGTRLTVV.